This record looks at one TCR beta chain sequence and its context. Antigen: not known. V lost 5 bases and J lost 0, with 11 bases in between. CDR1 is SGHVS and CDR2 is FNYEAQ in the germline V gene. This CDR3 has 15 amino acids. The PCR made use of 60 Vbeta and 13 Jbeta primers. Data came from immunoSEQ multiplex PCR; TCRdb stores just in-frame clones and leaves some out. The sample lists about 140,000 clones, roughly 80% seen once, with roughly 8.2% in the top ten. This sample was included in a study of cytomegalovirus exposure and HLA in healthy donors. Whole-study results and caveats: Sequencing had likely introduced a cluster of highly shared sequence variants as an artifact. Another analysis was done later, and it associated roughly 15,000 TCR beta sequences with HLA alleles at 0.05 false discovery rate.

The V and J genes are TRBV7-6 and TRBJ1-3; TRBD1 might be the D (6 bases). This receptor was taken from a woman aged 50 to 60 in good health and CMV-seropositive. The sample comprised PBMCs. The CDR3 bases are TGTGCCAGCAGCCTCCGGGACATCTCTGGAAACACCATATATTTT. Translating it yields CASSLRDISGNTIYF. The full variable domain, with the rest looked up from reference TRBV7-6 and TRBJ1-3, is GAGVSQSPRYKVTKRGQDVALRCDPISGHVSLYWYRQALGQGPEFLTYFNYEAQQDKSGLPNDRFSAERPEGSISTLTIQRTEQRDSAMYRCASSLRDISGNTIYFGEGSWLTVV.